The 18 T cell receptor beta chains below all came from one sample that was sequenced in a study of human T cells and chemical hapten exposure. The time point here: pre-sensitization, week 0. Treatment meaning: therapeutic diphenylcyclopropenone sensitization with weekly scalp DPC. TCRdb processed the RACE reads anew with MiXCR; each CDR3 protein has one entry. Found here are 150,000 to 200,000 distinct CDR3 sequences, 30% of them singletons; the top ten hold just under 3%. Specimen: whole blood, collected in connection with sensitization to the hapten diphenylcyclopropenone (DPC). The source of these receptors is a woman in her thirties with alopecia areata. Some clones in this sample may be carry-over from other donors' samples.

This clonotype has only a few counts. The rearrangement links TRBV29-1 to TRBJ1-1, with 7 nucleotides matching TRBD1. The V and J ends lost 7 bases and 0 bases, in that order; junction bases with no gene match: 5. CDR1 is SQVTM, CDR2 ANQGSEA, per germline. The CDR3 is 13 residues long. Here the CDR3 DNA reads TGCAGCGCCCGACAGGGTTTGAACACTGAAGCTTTCTTT. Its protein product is CSARQGLNTEAFF. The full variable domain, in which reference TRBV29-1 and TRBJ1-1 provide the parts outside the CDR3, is SAVISQKPSRDICQRGTSLTIQCQVDSQVTMMFWYRQQPGQSLTLIATANQGSEATYESGFVIDKFPISRPNLTFSTLTVSNMSPEDSSIYLCSARQGLNTEAFFGQGTRLTVV.

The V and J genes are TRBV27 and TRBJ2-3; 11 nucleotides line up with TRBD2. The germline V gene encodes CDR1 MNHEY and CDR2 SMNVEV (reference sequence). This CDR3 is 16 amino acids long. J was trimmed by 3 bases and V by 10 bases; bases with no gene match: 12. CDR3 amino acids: CATSPPGLAETDTQYF. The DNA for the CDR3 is TGTGCCACCTCCCCCCCGGGACTAGCGGAGACAGATACGCAGTATTTT.

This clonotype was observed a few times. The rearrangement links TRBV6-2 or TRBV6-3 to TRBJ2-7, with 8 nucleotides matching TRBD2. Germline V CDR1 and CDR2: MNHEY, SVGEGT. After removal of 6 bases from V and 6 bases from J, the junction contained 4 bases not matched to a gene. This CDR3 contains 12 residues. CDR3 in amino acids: CASRGLVFEQYF. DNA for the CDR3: TGTGCCAGCAGGGGACTAGTATTCGAGCAGTACTTC.

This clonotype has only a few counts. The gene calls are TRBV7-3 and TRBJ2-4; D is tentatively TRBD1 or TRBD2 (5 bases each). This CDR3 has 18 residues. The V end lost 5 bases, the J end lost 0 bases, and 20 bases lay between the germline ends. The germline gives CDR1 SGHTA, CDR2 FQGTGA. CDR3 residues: CASSLKVARDLAKNIQYF. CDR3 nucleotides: TGTGCCAGCAGCCTCAAAGTAGCGAGGGACCTAGCCAAAAACATTCAGTACTTC. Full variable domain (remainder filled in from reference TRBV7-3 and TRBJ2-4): GAGVSQTPSNKVTEKGKYVELRCDPISGHTALYWYRQSLGQGPEFLIYFQGTGAADDSGLPNDRFFAVRPEGSVSTLKIQRTERGDSAVYLCASSLKVARDLAKNIQYFGAGTRLSVL.

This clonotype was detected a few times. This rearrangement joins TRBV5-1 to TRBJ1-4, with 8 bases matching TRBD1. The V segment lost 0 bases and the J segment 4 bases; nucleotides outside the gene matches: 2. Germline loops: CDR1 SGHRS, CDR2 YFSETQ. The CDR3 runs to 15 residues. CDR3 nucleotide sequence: TGCGCCAGCAGCTTGGAGGGACAGGTTAATGAAAAACTGTTTTTT. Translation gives CASSLEGQVNEKLFF.

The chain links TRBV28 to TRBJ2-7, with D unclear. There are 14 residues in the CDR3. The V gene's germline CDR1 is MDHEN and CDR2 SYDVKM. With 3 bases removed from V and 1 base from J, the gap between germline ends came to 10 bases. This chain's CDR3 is CASSLLYGSYEQYF. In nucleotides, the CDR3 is TGTGCCAGCAGTTTGTTATACGGATCCTACGAGCAGTACTTC.

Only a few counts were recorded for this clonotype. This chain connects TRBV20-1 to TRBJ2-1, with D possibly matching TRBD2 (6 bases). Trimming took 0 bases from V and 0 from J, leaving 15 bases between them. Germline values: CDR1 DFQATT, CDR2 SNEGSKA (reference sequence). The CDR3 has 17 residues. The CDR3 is CSARETGRAGSYNEQFF. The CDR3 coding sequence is TGCAGTGCTAGAGAAACGGGTAGAGCGGGCTCCTACAATGAGCAGTTCTTC.

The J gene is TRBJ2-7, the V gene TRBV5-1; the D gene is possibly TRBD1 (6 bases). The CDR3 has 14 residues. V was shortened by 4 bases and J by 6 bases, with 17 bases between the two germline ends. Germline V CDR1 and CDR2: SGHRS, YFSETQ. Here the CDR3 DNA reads TGCGCCAGCAGCATTCCGGACAGATTCTCCGAGCAGTACTTC. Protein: CASSIPDRFSEQYF.

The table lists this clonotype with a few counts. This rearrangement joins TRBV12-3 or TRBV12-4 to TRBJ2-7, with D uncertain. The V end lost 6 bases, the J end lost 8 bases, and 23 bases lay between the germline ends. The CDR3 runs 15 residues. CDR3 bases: TGTGCCAGCAGCTTACCGGGCAGGCGGCCACGCCAGCAGTACTTC. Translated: CASSLPGRRPRQQYF.

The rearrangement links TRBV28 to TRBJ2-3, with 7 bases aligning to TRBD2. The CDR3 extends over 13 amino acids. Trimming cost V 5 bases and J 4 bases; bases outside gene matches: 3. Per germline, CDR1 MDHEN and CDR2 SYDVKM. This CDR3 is CASSKSGADTQYF. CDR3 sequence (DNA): TGTGCCAGCAGTAAGAGCGGGGCAGATACGCAGTATTTT.

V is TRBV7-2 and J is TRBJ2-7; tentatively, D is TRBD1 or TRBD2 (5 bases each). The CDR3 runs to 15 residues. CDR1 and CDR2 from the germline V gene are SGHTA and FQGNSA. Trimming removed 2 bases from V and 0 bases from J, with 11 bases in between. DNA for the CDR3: TGTGCCAGCAGCTTATGGGACGGCCCCTCCTACGAGCAGTACTTC. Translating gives CASSLWDGPSYEQYF.

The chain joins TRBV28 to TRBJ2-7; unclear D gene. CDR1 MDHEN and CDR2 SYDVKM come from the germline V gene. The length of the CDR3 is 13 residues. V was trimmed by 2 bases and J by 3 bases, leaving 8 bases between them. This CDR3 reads CASSLTLNYEQYF. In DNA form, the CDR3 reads TGTGCCAGCAGTTTAACCCTAAACTACGAGCAGTACTTC. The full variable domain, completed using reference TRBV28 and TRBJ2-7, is DVKVTQSSRYLVKRTGEKVFLECVQDMDHENMFWYRQDPGLGLRLIYFSYDVKMKEKGDIPEGYSVSREKKERFSLILESASTNQTSMYLCASSLTLNYEQYFGPGTRLTVT.

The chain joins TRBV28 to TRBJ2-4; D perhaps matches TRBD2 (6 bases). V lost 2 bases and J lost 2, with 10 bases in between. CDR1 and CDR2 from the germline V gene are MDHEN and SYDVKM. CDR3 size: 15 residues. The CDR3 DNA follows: TGTGCCAGCAGTTTAGTTGGGGGGACCAAAAACATTCAGTACTTC. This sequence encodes CASSLVGGTKNIQYF.

CDR3: CASSFPGPSDWGYTF. Here the CDR3 DNA reads TGTGCCAGCAGTTTTCCCGGGCCCTCGGACTGGGGCTACACCTTC. The rearrangement joins TRBV28 to TRBJ1-2; D gene uncertain. The CDR3 has 15 amino acids. Germline CDR1 reads MDHEN; CDR2 reads SYDVKM. Between the trimmed V and J ends, which lost 3 bases and 8 bases, there was a span of 19 bases.

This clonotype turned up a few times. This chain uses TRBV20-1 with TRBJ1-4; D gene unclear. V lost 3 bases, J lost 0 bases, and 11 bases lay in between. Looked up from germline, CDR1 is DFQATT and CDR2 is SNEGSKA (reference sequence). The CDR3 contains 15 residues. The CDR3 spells CSASDGHATNEKLFF. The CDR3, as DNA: TGCAGTGCTAGTGATGGCCATGCAACTAATGAAAAACTGTTTTTT.

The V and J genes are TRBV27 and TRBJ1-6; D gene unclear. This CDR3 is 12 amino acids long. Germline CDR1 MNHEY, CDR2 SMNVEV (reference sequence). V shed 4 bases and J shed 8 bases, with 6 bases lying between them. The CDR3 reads CASSSIDSPLHF. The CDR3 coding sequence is TGTGCCAGCAGTTCTATAGATTCACCCCTCCACTTT.

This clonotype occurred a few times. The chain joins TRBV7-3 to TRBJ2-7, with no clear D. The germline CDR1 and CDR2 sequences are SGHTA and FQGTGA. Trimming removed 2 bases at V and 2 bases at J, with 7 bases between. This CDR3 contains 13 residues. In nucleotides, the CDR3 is TGTGCCAGCAGCTTAGAGCCTGCCTACGAGCAGTACTTC. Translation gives CASSLEPAYEQYF.

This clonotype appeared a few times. The CDR3 nucleotides are TGCGCCAGCATGAGAGGTGTTTTGAACACTGAAGCTTTCTTT. As protein: CASMRGVLNTEAFF. The V gene is TRBV5-1, the J gene TRBJ1-1; D call uncertain. Trimming shortened V by 6 bases and J by 0 bases, and 12 bases separated the two germline ends. This CDR3 contains 14 residues. CDR1 and CDR2 (germline): SGHRS, YFSETQ.